This section outlines one T cell receptor (beta chain) sequence together with its context. RNA transcripts provided the source from which TCR beta CDR3 regions were amplified. An initial round of RT-PCR targeting the TCR CDR3 relied on the HTBI primer set. TCRdb passed the multiplex PCR reads through MiXCR, listing each CDR3 protein once. The data show hundreds of thousands of distinct CDR3 sequences, with 46% seen just once and approximately 8.2% held by the top ten. In patients aged 18 to 65, hyperthyroidism was newly diagnosed, with duration under 2 months. Researchers barred patients who had uncontrolled infection, other autoimmune disease, pregnancy or lactation. This specimen belongs to a study of T cells in Graves' hyperthyroidism and ophthalmopathy. The germline V gene encodes CDR1 LNHDA and CDR2 SQIVND (reference sequence). This CDR3 has 13 residues. The V and J ends lost 6 bases and 8 bases respectively, with 16 bases between them.

The sequence was collected from a woman younger than 35 with Graves' hyperthyroidism. The sample was peripheral blood or thyroid tissue (not recorded which). The chain is built from TRBV19 and TRBJ1-2, with a possible D match to TRBD1 (6 bases). The CDR3 here is CASRPGGRGGYTF. The CDR3 nucleotides read TGTGCCAGTAGGCCGGGGGGGCGCGGGGGCTACACCTTC.